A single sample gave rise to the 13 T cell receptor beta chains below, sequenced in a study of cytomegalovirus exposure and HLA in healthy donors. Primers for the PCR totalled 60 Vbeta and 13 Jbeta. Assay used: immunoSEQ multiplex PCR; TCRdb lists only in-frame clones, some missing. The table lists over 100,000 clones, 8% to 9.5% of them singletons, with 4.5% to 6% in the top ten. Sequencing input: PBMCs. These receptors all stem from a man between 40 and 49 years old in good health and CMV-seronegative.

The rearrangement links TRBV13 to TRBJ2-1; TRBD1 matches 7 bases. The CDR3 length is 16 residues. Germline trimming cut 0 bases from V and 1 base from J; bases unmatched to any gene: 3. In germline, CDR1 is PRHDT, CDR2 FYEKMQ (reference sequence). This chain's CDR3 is CASSLGGGLSYNEQFF. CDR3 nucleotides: TGTGCCAGCAGCTTAGGAGGGGGCCTTTCCTACAATGAGCAGTTCTTC.

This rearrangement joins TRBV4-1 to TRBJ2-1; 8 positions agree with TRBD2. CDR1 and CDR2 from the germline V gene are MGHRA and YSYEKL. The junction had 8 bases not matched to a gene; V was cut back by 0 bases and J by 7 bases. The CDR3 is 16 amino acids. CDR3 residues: CASSQEGSGGQNEQFF. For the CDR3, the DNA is TGCGCCAGCAGCCAAGAAGGCAGCGGGGGTCAGAATGAGCAGTTCTTC.

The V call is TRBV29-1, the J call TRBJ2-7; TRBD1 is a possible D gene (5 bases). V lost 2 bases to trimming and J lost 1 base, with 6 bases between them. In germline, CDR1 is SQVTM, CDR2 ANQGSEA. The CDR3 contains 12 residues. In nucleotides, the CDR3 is TGCAGCGTTGAAAGGGGATCCTACGAGCAGTACTTC. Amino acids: CSVERGSYEQYF.

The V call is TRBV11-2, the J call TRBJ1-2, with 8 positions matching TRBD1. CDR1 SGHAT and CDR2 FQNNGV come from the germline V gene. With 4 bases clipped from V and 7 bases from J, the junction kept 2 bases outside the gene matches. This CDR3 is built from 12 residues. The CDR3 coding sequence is TGTGCCAGCAGCTGGACAGGGACTGGCTACACCTTC. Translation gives CASSWTGTGYTF.

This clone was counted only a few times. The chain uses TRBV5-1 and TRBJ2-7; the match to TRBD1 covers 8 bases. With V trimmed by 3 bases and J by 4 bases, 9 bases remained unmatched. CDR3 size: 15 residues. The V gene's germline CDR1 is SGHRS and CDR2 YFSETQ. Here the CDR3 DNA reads TGCGCCAGCAGCTCTGGACAGGGAAGGAGGTACGAGCAGTACTTC. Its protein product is CASSSGQGRRYEQYF. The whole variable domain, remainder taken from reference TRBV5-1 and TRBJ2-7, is KAGVTQTPRYLIKTRGQQVTLSCSPISGHRSVSWYQQTPGQGLQFLFEYFSETQRNKGNFPGRFSGRQFSNSRSEMNVSTLELGDSALYLCASSSGQGRRYEQYFGPGTRLTVT.

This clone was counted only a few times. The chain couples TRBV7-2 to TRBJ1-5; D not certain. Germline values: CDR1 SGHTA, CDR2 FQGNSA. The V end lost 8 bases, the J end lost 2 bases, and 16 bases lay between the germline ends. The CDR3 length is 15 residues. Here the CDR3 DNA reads TGTGCCAGCTCCCTTTTTTGGGGAGGCAATCAGCCCCAGCATTTT. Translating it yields CASSLFWGGNQPQHF.

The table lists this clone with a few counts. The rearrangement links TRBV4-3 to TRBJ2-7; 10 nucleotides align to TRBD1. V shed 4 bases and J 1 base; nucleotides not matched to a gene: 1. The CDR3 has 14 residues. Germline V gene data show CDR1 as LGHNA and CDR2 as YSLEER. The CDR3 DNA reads TGCGCCAGCAGCCGACAGGGGGCATCCTACGAGCAGTACTTC. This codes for CASSRQGASYEQYF.

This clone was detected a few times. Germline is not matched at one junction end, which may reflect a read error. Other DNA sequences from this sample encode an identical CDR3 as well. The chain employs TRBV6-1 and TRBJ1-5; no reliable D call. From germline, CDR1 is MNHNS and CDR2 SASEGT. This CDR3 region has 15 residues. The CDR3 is CASSEEHWEDQPQHF. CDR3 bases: TGTGCCAGCAGTGAAGAGCACTGGGAGGATCAGCCTCAGCATTTT.

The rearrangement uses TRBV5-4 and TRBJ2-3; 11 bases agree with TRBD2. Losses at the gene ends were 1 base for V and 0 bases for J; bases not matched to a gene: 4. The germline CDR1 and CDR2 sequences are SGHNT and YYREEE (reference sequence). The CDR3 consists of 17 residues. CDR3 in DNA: TGTGCCAGCAGCTTGTTACTAGCGGGGGTTAGCACAGATACGCAGTATTTT. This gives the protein CASSLLLAGVSTDTQYF.

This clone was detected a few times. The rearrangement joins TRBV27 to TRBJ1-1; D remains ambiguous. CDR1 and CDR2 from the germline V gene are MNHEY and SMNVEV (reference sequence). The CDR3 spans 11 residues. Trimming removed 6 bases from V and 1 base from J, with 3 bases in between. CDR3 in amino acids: CASRRNTEAFF. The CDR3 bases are TGTGCCAGCAGGAGGAACACTGAAGCTTTCTTT.

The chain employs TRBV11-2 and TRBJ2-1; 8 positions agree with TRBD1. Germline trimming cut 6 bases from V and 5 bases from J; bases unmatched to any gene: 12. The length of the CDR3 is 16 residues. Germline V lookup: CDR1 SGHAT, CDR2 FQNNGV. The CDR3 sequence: CASSSLRTGSHNEQFF. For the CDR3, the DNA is TGTGCCAGCAGTTCTCTGCGGACAGGGTCCCACAATGAGCAGTTCTTC.

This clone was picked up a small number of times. The CDR3: CASSPGLSDTQYF. CDR3 bases: TGTGCCAGCAGCCCGGGACTTTCAGATACGCAGTATTTT. The chain links TRBV4-2 to TRBJ2-3; weak D call: TRBD2 (6 bases). V lost 4 bases to trimming and J lost 4 bases, with 9 bases between them. CDR1 is LGHNA and CDR2 is YNFKEQ in the germline V gene. The CDR3 covers 13 residues.

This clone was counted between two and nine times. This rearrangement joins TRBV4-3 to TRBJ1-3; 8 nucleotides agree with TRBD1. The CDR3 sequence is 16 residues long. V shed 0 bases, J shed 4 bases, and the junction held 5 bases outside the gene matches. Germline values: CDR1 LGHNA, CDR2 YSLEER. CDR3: CASSQDRAGGGNTIYF. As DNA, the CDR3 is TGCGCCAGCAGCCAAGATCGGGCAGGGGGCGGAAACACCATATATTTT.